The clone carrying this TCR beta chain showed up just a few times. TCRdb fed the 5' RACE reads into MiXCR, producing one record per CDR3 protein. The repertoire consists of roughly 710,000 distinct CDR3 sequences, with around 6.1% occurring once and the leading ten covering 1.5% to 2%. The record originates from a study of identical twins. V lost 0 bases and J lost 5, with 14 bases in between. This CDR3 spans 15 amino acids. Germline V gene data show CDR1 as SGHRS and CDR2 as YFSETQ. This TCR derives from a man between 18 and 29 years old in good health. The specimen sequenced was naive T cells sorted from blood. This chain joins TRBV5-1 and TRBJ1-1; perhaps TRBD1 as D (5 bases). The chain's CDR3 is CASSLARHGGTEAFF. CDR3 sequence (DNA): TGCGCCAGCAGCTTGGCGCGACACGGGGGTACTGAAGCTTTCTTT. Combining the CDR3 with reference TRBV5-1 and TRBJ1-1 gives the whole variable domain KAGVTQTPRYLIKTRGQQVTLSCSPISGHRSVSWYQQTPGQGLQFLFEYFSETQRNKGNFPGRFSGRQFSNSRSEMNVSTLELGDSALYLCASSLARHGGTEAFFGQGTRLTVV.